This T cell receptor beta chain was captured by sequencing in a study of blood T cell repertoires in COVID-19. Germline V gene data show CDR1 as KGHDR and CDR2 as SFDVKD. This CDR3 has 15 amino acids. The V end was cut by 1 base, the J end by 2 bases, with 9 bases between. As processed by the authors: Reference gene primer amplification gave estimated nucleated cell counts. Sequencing was performed with immunoSEQ multiplex PCR; in TCRdb, only in-frame clones are kept and a portion is missing. That table is the source of V, J and clone size, and D and trimming were worked out from the DNA. The sample holds about 220,000 clones; about 88% are singletons and the top ten take roughly a tenth.

The V call is TRBV24-1, the J call TRBJ2-3, with TRBD1 as a possible D gene (5 bases). This TCR was recovered from a woman aged 45 to 65 with COVID-19, enrolled during active disease. Sequenced sample: peripheral blood. CDR3 region: CATSDFQGSTDTQYF. The CDR3 DNA is TGTGCCACCAGTGATTTTCAGGGCTCCACAGATACGCAGTATTTT.